Detailed here is one TCR beta chain. No antigen is known for it. These data come from a study of early stage breast cancer tumors. Study-wide results and limits: In most of the 16 patients, blood comparison separated tumor from normal breast. Commonly generated sequences made up most enriched TCRB sequences shared between patients.

Sequencing used immunoSEQ multiplex PCR; TCRdb keeps in-frame clones, though not all of them. The sample includes tens of thousands of clones, 85% to 95% of them seen just once. This CDR3 has 11 amino acids. In germline, CDR1 is DFQATT, CDR2 SNEGSKA (reference sequence). The chain employs TRBV20-1 and TRBJ1-2; TRBD1 aligns across 7 bases. Sequencing input: blood. The TCR comes from a person aged 70 to 85 with breast cancer. CDR3 residues: CVRQGDYGYTF. Here the CDR3 DNA reads TGCGTCCGACAGGGAGATTATGGCTACACCTTC.